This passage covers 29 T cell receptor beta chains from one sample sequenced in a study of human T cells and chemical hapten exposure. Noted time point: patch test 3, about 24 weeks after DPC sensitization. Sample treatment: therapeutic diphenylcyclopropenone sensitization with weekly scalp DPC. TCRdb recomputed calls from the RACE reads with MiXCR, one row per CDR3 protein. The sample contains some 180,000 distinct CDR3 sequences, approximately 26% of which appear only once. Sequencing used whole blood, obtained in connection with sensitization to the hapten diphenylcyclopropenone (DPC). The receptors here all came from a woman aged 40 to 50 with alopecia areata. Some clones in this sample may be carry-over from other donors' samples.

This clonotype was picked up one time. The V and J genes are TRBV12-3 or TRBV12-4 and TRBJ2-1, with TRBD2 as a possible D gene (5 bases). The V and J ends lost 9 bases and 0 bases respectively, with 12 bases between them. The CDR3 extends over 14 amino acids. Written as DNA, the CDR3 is TGTGCCAGTCACTTGGCGGGCTCCTACAATGAGCAGTTCTTC. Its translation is CASHLAGSYNEQFF.

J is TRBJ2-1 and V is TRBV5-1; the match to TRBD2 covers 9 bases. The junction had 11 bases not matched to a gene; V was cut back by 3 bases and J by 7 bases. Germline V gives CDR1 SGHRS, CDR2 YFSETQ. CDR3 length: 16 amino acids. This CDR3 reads CASSSISGSTLNEQFF. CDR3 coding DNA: TGCGCCAGCAGCTCCATTAGCGGGAGTACTTTAAATGAGCAGTTCTTC.

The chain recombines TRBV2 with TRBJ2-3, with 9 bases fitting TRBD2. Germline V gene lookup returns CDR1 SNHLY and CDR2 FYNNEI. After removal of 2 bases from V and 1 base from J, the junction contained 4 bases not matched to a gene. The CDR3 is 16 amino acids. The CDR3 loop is CASSENSGSGTDTQYF. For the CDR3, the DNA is TGTGCCAGCAGTGAAAATAGCGGGAGCGGCACAGATACGCAGTATTTT.

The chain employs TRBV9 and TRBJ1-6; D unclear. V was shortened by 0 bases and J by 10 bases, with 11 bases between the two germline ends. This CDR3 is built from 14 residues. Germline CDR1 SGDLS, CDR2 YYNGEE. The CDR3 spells CASSVVSSRSPLHF. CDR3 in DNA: TGTGCCAGCAGCGTAGTTTCGTCGAGGTCACCCCTCCACTTT.

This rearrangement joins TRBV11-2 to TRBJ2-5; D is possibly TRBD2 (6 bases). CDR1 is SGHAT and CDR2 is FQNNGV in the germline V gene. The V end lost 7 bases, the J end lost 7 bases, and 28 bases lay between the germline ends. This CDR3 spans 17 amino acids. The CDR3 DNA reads TGTGCCAGCACCCCCCTCGCGGGGAGCTCACCCCGGGCGACCCAGTACTTC. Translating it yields CASTPLAGSSPRATQYF.

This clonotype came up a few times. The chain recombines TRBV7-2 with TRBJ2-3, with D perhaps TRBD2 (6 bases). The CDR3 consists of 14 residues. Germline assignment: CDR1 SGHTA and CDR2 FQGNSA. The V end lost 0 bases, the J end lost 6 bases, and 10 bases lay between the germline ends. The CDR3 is CASSLAGGWDTQYF. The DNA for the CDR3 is TGTGCCAGCAGCTTAGCGGGAGGTTGGGATACGCAGTATTTT.

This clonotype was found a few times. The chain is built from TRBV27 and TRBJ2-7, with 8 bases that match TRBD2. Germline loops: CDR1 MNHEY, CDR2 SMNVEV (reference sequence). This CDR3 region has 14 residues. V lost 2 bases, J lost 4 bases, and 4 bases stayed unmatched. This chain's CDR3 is CASSLSGSAYEQYF. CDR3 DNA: TGTGCCAGCAGTTTAAGCGGGAGCGCGTACGAGCAGTACTTC.

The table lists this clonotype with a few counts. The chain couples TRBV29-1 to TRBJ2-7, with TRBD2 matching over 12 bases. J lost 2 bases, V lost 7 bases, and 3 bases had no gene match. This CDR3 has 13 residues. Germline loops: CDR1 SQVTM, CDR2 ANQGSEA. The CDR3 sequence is CSGTSGGTYEQYF. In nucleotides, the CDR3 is TGCAGCGGAACTAGCGGGGGGACCTACGAGCAGTACTTC.

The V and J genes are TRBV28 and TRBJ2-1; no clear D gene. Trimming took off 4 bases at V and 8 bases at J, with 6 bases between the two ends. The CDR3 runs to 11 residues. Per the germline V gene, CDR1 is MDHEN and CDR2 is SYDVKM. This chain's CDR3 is CASSSNHEQFF. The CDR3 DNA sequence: TGTGCCAGCAGTTCAAACCATGAGCAGTTCTTC.

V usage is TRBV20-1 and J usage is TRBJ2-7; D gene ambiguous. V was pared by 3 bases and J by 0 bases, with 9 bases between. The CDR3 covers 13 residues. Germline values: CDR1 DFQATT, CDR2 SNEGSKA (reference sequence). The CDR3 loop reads CSASGRTSYEQYF. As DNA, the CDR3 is TGCAGTGCTAGTGGCCGAACCTCCTACGAGCAGTACTTC.

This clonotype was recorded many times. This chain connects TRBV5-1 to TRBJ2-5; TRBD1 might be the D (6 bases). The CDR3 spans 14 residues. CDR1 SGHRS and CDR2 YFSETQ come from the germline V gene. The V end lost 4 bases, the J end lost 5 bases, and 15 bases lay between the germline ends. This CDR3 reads CASSPASGVETQYF. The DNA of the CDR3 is TGCGCCAGCAGCCCTGCGTCAGGGGTGGAGACCCAGTACTTC.

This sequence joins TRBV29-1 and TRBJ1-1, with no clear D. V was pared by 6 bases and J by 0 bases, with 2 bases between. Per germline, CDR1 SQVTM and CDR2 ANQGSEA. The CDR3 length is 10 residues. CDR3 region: CSVLNTEAFF. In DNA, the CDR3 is TGCAGCGTCCTGAACACTGAAGCTTTCTTT.

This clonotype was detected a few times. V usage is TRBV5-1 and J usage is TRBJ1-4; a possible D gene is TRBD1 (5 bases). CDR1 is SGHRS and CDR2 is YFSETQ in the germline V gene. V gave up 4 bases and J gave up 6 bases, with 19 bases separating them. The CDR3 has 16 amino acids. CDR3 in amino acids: CASSLPEGTAHEKLFF. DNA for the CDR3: TGCGCCAGCAGCCTTCCAGAAGGGACGGCCCATGAAAAACTGTTTTTT.

DNA of the CDR3: TGTGCCAGCAGTTACTCCGGACAGGGGGTCGATGAGCAGTTCTTC. Encoded protein: CASSYSGQGVDEQFF. The chain combines TRBV6-6 with TRBJ2-1; 10 nucleotides match TRBD1. The junction had 4 bases not matched to a gene; V was cut back by 0 bases and J by 8 bases. This CDR3 contains 15 residues. Germline CDR1 and CDR2: MNHNY and SVGAGI (reference sequence).

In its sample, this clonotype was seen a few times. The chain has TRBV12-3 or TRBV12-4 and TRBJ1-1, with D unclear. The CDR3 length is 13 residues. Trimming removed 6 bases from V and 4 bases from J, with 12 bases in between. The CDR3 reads CASRIGWGTEAFF. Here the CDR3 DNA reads TGTGCCAGCAGAATAGGGTGGGGCACTGAAGCTTTCTTT.

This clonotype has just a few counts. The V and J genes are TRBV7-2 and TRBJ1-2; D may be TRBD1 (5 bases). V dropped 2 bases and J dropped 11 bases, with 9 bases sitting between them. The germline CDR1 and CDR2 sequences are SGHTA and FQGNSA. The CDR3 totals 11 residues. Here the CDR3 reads CASSLSGLYTF. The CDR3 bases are TGTGCCAGCAGCTTATCAGGGTTGTACACCTTC.

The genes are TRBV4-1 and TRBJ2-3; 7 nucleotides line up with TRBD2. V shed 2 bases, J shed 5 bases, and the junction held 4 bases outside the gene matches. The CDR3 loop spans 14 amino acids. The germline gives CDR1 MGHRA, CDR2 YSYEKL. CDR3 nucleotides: TGCGCCAGCAGCCAACGGGAGGATGGAGATACGCAGTATTTT. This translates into CASSQREDGDTQYF.

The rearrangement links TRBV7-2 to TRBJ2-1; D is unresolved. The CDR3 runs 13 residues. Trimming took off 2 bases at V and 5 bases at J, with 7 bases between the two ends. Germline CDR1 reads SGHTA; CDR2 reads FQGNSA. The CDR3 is CASSLKQNNEQFF. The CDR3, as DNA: TGTGCCAGCAGCTTAAAGCAGAACAATGAGCAGTTCTTC.

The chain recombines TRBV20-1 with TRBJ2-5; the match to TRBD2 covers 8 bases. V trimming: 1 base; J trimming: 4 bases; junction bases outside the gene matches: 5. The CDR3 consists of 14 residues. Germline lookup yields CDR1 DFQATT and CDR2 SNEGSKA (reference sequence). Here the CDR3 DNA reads TGCAGTGCTAGAGTACCGGGAGGGCCAGAGACCCAGTACTTC. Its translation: CSARVPGGPETQYF.

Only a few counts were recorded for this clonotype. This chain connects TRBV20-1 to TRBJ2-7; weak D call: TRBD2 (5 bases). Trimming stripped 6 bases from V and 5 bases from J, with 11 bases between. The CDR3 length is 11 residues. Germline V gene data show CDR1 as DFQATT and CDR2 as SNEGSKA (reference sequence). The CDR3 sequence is CSATLLDEQYF. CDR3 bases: TGCAGTGCCACCCTACTAGACGAGCAGTACTTC.

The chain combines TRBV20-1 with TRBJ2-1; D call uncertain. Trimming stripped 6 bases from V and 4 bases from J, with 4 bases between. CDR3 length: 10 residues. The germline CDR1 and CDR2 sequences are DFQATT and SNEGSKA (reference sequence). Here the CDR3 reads CSANYNEQFF. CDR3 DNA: TGCAGTGCCAATTACAATGAGCAGTTCTTC.

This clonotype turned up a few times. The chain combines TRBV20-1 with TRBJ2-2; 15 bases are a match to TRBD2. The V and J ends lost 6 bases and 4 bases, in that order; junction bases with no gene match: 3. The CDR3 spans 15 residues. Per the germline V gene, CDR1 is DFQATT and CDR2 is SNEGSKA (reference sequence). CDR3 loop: CSAGLAGGPTGELFF. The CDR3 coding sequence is TGCAGTGCCGGACTAGCGGGAGGGCCCACCGGGGAGCTGTTTTTT.

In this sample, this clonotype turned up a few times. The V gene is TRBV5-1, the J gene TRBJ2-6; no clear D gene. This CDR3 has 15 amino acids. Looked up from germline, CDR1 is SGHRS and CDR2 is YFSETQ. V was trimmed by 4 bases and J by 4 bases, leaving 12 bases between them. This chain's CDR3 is CASSPPLGGANVLTF. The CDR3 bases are TGCGCCAGCAGCCCCCCGCTTGGCGGGGCCAACGTCCTGACTTTC.

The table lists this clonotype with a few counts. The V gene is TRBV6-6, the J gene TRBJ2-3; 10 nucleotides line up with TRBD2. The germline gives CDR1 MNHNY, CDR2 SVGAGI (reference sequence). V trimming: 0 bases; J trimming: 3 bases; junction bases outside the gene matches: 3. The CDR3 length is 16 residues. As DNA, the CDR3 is TGTGCCAGCAGTTACTCCGCTAGCGGGAGTACAGATACGCAGTATTTT. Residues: CASSYSASGSTDTQYF.

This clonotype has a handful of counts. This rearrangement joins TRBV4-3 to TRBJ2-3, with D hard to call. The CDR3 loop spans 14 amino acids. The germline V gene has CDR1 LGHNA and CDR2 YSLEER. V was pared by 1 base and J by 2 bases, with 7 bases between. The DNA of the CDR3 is TGCGCCAGCAGCCAAGGGCAGGACACAGATACGCAGTATTTT. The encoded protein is CASSQGQDTDTQYF.

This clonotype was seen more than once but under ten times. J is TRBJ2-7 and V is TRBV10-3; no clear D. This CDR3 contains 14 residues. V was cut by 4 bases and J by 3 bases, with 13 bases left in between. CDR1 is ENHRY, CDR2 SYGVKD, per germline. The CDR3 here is CAISVSGRNYEQYF. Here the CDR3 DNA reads TGTGCCATCAGTGTGTCGGGCCGGAACTACGAGCAGTACTTC.

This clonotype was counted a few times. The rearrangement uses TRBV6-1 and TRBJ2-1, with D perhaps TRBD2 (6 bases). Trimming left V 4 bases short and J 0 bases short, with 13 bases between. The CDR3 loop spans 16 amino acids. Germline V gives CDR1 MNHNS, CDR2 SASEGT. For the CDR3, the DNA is TGTGCCAGCAGTGGAGGGGACTTTAGCTCCTACAATGAGCAGTTCTTC. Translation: CASSGGDFSSYNEQFF.

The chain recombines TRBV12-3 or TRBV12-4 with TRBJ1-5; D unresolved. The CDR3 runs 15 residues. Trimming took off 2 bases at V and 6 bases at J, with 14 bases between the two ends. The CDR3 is CASSLLYGVGQPQHF. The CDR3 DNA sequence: TGTGCCAGCAGTTTACTGTATGGGGTGGGTCAGCCCCAGCATTTT.

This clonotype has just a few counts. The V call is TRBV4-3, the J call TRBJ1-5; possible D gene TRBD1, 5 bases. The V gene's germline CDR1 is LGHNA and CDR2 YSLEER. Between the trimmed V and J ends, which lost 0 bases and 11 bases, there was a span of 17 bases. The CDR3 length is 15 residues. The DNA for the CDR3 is TGCGCCAGCAGCCAAGACGGCAGGTCGGAGGACACCCAGCATTTT. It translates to CASSQDGRSEDTQHF.